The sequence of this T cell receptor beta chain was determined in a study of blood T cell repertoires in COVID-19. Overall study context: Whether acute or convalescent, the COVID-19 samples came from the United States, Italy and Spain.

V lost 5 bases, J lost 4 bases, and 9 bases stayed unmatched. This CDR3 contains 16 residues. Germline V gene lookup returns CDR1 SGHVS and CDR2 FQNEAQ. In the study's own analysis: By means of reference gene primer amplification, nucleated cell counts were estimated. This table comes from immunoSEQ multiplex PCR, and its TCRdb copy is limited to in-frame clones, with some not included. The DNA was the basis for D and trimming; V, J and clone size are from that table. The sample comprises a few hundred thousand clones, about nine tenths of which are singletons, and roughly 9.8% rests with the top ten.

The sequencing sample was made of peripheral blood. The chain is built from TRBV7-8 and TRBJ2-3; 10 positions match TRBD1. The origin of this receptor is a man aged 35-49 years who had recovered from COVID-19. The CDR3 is CASSRGPGQGSDTQYF. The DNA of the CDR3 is TGTGCCAGCAGCCGAGGGCCGGGACAGGGGTCAGATACGCAGTATTTT.